This T cell receptor beta chain stems from a study of cytomegalovirus exposure and HLA in healthy donors. A multiplex PCR was run with 60 Vbeta primers and 13 Jbeta primers. Data came from immunoSEQ multiplex PCR; TCRdb stores just in-frame clones and leaves some out. The table shows approximately 280,000 clones, with about 87% occurring only once. Regarding this clone: Its antigen is unidentified.

Overall study results and limits: Per a prior analysis, the majority of TCR beta V segments were productive roughly 87% or roughly 30% of the time.

This receptor was taken from a woman aged 18-29 years in good health and CMV-seronegative. The sample was PBMCs.

The CDR3 sequence is CASRVTGGRGYTF. CDR3 bases: TGTGCCAGCAGGGTGACAGGGGGGAGAGGCTACACCTTC. The genes are TRBV2 and TRBJ1-2; 9 positions agree with TRBD1. The CDR3 is 13 residues long. Trimming removed 6 bases from V and 8 bases from J; junction bases left unmatched: 7. Germline CDR1 reads SNHLY; CDR2 reads FYNNEI.